The rows below give T cell receptor beta chains drawn from one sample of a study of blood T cell repertoires in COVID-19. Only in-frame clones appear in the TCRdb table, and some are missing; sequencing was by immunoSEQ multiplex PCR. The data contain some 200,000 clones, just over 85% of them singletons. Sequencing was performed on peripheral blood. The receptor set was obtained from a man aged 18-30 years with active or convalescent COVID-19. Each CDR3 is given with its conserved first and last residue. The D gene is left open where the match is weak. Size values are once, few and many counts, or a class for expanded clones, and some rows have none.

V	size	D	J	CDR3	DNA
TRBV6-5	NA	TRBD2	TRBJ2-1	CASSSGLAGGLFF	TGTGCCAGCAGTTCCGGACTAGCGGGAGGCCTGTTCTTC
TRBV6-5	NA	NA	TRBJ2-7	CASRTGYEQYF	TGTGCCAGCAGGACCGGGTACGAGCAGTACTTC
TRBV6-5	NA	NA	TRBJ2-3	CASSYSGADTQYF	TGTGCCAGCAGTTACAGTGGAGCAGATACGCAGTATTTT
TRBV15	NA	NA	TRBJ2-7	CATRGVYEQYF	TGTGCCACCCGGGGAGTCTACGAGCAGTACTTC
TRBV9	once	NA	TRBJ2-7	CASSALGQSYEQYF	TGTGCCAGCAGCGCCTTAGGACAGTCCTACGAGCAGTACTTC
TRBV19	NA	NA	TRBJ2-1	CASSMTGNPYNEQFF	TGTGCCAGTAGTATGACGGGGAACCCCTACAATGAGCAGTTCTTC
TRBV18	NA	NA	TRBJ1-5	CASSDNGGAGGNQPQHF	TGTGCCAGCTCGGACAACGGCGGGGCAGGCGGCAATCAGCCCCAGCATTTT
TRBV6-2/TRBV6-3	NA	NA	TRBJ1-1	CASSSTGGTEAFF	TGTGCCAGCAGCTCGACGGGGGGCACTGAAGCTTTCTTT
TRBV6-2/TRBV6-3	NA	NA	TRBJ1-4	CASSQAGPGEKLFF	TGTGCCAGCAGCCAAGCGGGACCGGGGGAAAAACTGTTTTTT
TRBV7-9	once	NA	TRBJ1-1	CASSLPSLQAFF	TGTGCCAGCAGCTTACCCTCTCTACAAGCTTTCTTT
TRBV4-1	NA	TRBD1	TRBJ1-5	CASSRTGGAGQPQHF	TGCGCCAGCAGCCGTACAGGGGGCGCGGGTCAGCCCCAGCATTTT
TRBV3-1/TRBV3-2	few	NA	TRBJ1-4	CASEGGSEKLFF	TGTGCCAGCGAGGGCGGGTCTGAAAAACTGTTTTTT
TRBV6-5	NA	TRBD1	TRBJ1-6	CASSSDRGWNSPLHF	TGTGCCAGCAGTTCCGACAGGGGGTGGAATTCACCCCTCCACTTT
TRBV6-2/TRBV6-3	few	TRBD2	TRBJ2-1	CASSYSLGTSGSDEQFF	TGTGCCAGCAGTTACTCCCTCGGGACTAGCGGGAGCGATGAGCAGTTCTTC
TRBV6-5	NA	TRBD2	TRBJ2-3	CASSYGRGGTDTQYF	TGTGCCAGCAGTTACGGGCGGGGGGGCACAGATACGCAGTATTTT
TRBV2	NA	TRBD1	TRBJ2-7	CASIPRLDRGGEQYF	TGTGCCAGCATCCCTCGATTGGACAGGGGCGGCGAGCAGTACTTC
TRBV5-6	NA	TRBD2	TRBJ2-3	CASSFGLAGVLTDTQYF	TGTGCCAGCAGCTTTGGCCTAGCGGGAGTGTTGACAGATACGCAGTATTTT
TRBV4-2	NA	NA	TRBJ2-1	CASSQDARSNEQFF	TGTGCCAGCAGCCAAGATGCTAGATCAAATGAGCAGTTCTTC
TRBV28	once	TRBD1	TRBJ2-7	CASRGLKDRLVYEQYF	TGTGCCAGCAGGGGCCTGAAGGACAGGCTAGTCTACGAGCAGTACTTC
TRBV7-2	NA	NA	TRBJ2-7	CASSLARGFEQYF	TGTGCCAGCAGCTTAGCCCGCGGGTTCGAGCAGTACTTC
TRBV7-2	NA	TRBD2	TRBJ2-7	CASSSRLAGNYHYEQYF	TGTGCCAGCAGCTCCCGACTAGCGGGAAACTACCACTACGAGCAGTACTTC
TRBV7-9	NA	NA	TRBJ2-1	CATKHPVDGSSYNEQFF	TGTGCCACCAAACACCCCGTGGATGGGAGCTCCTACAATGAGCAGTTCTTC
TRBV29-1	NA	TRBD2	TRBJ2-2	CSSTGTTDTGELFF	TGCAGCTCGACCGGGACTACTGACACCGGGGAGCTGTTTTTT
TRBV5-1	NA	TRBD2	TRBJ2-2	CASSSLAANTGELFF	TGCGCCAGCAGCTCACTAGCGGCGAACACCGGGGAGCTGTTTTTT
TRBV28	NA	NA	TRBJ1-1	CASTHGRFGTEAFF	TGTGCCAGCACCCATGGTCGGTTCGGCACTGAAGCTTTCTTT
TRBV7-9	NA	NA	TRBJ1-1	CASSLGGVTEAFF	TGTGCCAGCAGCTTAGGCGGAGTCACTGAAGCTTTCTTT
TRBV7-7	NA	TRBD2	TRBJ2-1	CASSLEASGNEQFF	TGTGCCAGCAGCTTGGAGGCTAGCGGAAATGAGCAGTTCTTC
TRBV19	NA	NA	TRBJ1-4	CASRSGVSNEKLFF	TGTGCCAGTAGAAGCGGAGTTTCCAATGAAAAACTGTTTTTT
TRBV7-9	NA	TRBD1	TRBJ1-3	CASSSPWDRVPNTIYF	TGTGCCAGCAGCTCTCCTTGGGACAGGGTACCAAACACCATATATTTT
TRBV5-1	once	TRBD1	TRBJ1-1	CASSSDGQGNTEAFF	TGCGCCAGCAGCTCCGATGGACAGGGGAACACTGAAGCTTTCTTT
TRBV14	NA	TRBD2	TRBJ2-1	CASSHYLAEAPYNEQFF	TGTGCCAGCAGCCATTACCTAGCGGAGGCCCCCTACAATGAGCAGTTCTTC
TRBV6-5	once	TRBD1	TRBJ2-5	CASSRDRGGETQYF	TGTGCCAGCAGTCGTGACAGGGGTGGCGAGACCCAGTACTTC
TRBV30	NA	NA	TRBJ2-7	CAWSVGGLYEQYF	TGTGCCTGGAGTGTAGGAGGGCTCTACGAGCAGTACTTC
TRBV7-9	NA	TRBD1	TRBJ1-6	CASSRTGSNSPLHF	TGTGCCAGCAGCAGGACAGGGTCTAATTCACCCCTCCACTTT
TRBV20-1	NA	NA	TRBJ1-1	CSASGGGHLNTEAFF	TGCAGTGCTAGTGGGGGGGGGCATTTGAACACTGAAGCTTTCTTT
TRBV7-3	NA	NA	TRBJ1-1	CASSLSLTQNTEAFF	TGTGCCAGCAGCTTGAGCTTAACTCAGAACACTGAAGCTTTCTTT
TRBV6-5	NA	NA	TRBJ2-7	CASSYPAGGIYEQYF	TGTGCCAGCAGTTACCCAGCAGGGGGGATCTACGAGCAGTACTTC
TRBV3-1/TRBV3-2	NA	NA	TRBJ1-3	CASSQELLSFPGGTIYF	TGTGCCAGCAGCCAAGAGCTTCTGTCTTTCCCAGGAGGCACCATATATTTT
TRBV11-1	NA	NA	TRBJ1-1	CASSTLQINTEAFF	TGTGCCAGCAGCACATTACAGATCAACACTGAAGCTTTCTTT
TRBV18	NA	NA	TRBJ2-7	CASSPGSLEQYF	TGTGCCAGCTCACCAGGGAGCCTCGAGCAGTACTTC